Each of the 16 T cell receptor gamma chains below was sequenced from the same sample in a study of gamma delta lymphoproliferative disorders and STAT genes listed by TCRdb under 2018. Genomic DNA from peripheral blood mononuclear cells isolated from patients and controls was used for TCR sequencing. Preparation of the library involved multiplex PCR. The sequencer was an Illumina MiSeq. Public reads were reanalyzed in TCRdb with CATT, and rows carrying the same DNA were merged afterwards. This sample gives more than 900 gamma-chain clones in total; about 20% of them show up just once. The top ten hold approximately 39% of the sample. Sequencing was carried out using blood. The receptors were sampled from a human donor in good health.

By its share, this clone is large. The chain employs TRGV2 and TRGJ1 or TRGJ2. The J gene, left out of TCRdb, was set here by checking the DNA against germline. After removal of 0 bases from V and 1 base from J, the junction contained 9 bases not matched to a gene. CDR1 EGSNGY and CDR2 YDSYNSKV come from the germline V gene. The CDR3 loop spans 16 amino acids. CDR3 coding DNA: TGTGCCACCTGGGACGGGCCCGCGGCTAATTATTATAAGAAACTCTTT. It yields the protein CATWDGPAANYYKKLF.

By share, this clone counts as medium-sized. A far larger clone lies a single base away; this is likely a read error. Different DNA sequences within this sample yield the same CDR3. There is no J gene call, but TRGV4 is given as the V gene. The CDR3 has 21 residues. Per germline, CDR1 EGSTGY and CDR2 YDSYTSSV. The chain's CDR3 is CATWDGHTNRVEELGKKIKVF. The DNA for the CDR3 is TGTGCCACCTGGGATGGGCACACGAACCGAGTTGAAGAGTTGGGCAAAAAAATCAAGGTATTC.

A remark on this clone: Because the CDR3's place on the DNA is in doubt, the DNA is left out and the CDR3 is given as listed by TCRdb. The V gene corresponds to TRGV4; no J gene was called. Termini included, the CDR3 measures 19 amino acids. Germline-derived CDR1 and CDR2 are EGSTGY and YDSYTSSV. CDR3 amino acids: CATWPKIIIRNSLAVEQHF.

By share of the sample, this clone is medium-sized. This chain uses TRGV9 with TRGJ1 or TRGJ2. As TCRdb names no J gene, one was assigned here on the basis of a DNA match to germline. CDR1 GITISATS and CDR2 ISYDGTV come from the germline V gene (reference sequence). This CDR3 has 16 amino acids. Trimming cost V 6 bases and J 1 base; bases outside gene matches: 15. CDR3 nucleotides: TGTGCCTTGTGGTGGCCCTCTTTATTAAATTATTATAAGAAACTCTTT. As protein: CALWWPSLLNYYKKLF.

This clone is judged medium-sized. This chain uses TRGV4 with TRGJ1 or TRGJ2. TCRdb lists no J gene, so it was determined here by aligning the DNA to germline. CDR1 and CDR2 (germline): EGSTGY, YDSYTSSV. The CDR3 is made up of 14 amino acids. Unmatched junction bases numbered 10, after V lost 0 bases and J lost 8 bases. The CDR3 DNA follows: TGTGCCACCTGGGATGGGCGAAAGGAGAATAAGAAACTCTTT. Translated: CATWDGRKENKKLF.

Remarks on this clone: Relative to the germline gene, one junction end is altered; a read error may explain this. The V and J genes are TRGV10 and TRGJ1 or TRGJ2. The J gene, not given by TCRdb, was assigned here from a germline match of the nucleotide sequence. TRGV10 is an open reading frame, and its role is uncertain. The CDR3 is made up of 14 amino acids. For the CDR3, the DNA is TGCAGCGTGGGATTGAACTTGAATTATTATAAGAAACTCTTT. It translates to CSVGLNLNYYKKLF.

By proportion, this clone is medium-sized. J is TRGJ1 or TRGJ2 and V is TRGV4. As TCRdb names no J gene, one was assigned here on the basis of a DNA match to germline. The V segment lost 4 bases and the J segment 11 bases; nucleotides outside the gene matches: 14. This CDR3 is built from 13 residues. The germline gives CDR1 EGSTGY, CDR2 YDSYTSSV. The CDR3 DNA sequence: TGTGCCACCTGGGAGGACCGGCTAGGGCAGAAACTCTTT. This sequence encodes CATWEDRLGQKLF.

Judged by abundance, this clone is medium-sized. CDR3 region: CATWDPGDYKKLF. DNA for the CDR3: TGTGCCACCTGGGACCCCGGGGATTATAAGAAACTCTTT. The V and J genes are TRGV8 and TRGJ1 or TRGJ2. TCRdb leaves out the J gene; it was filled in here by matching the DNA to germline. The CDR3 extends over 13 amino acids. After removal of 4 bases from V and 5 bases from J, the junction contained 8 bases not matched to a gene. Germline CDR1 is VENAVY and CDR2 is YDSYNSRV.

In this sample, this clone is medium-sized (0.01 to 0.1%). The gene calls are TRGV2 and TRGJ1 or TRGJ2. No J gene was available from TCRdb, and it was assigned here by a germline match of the DNA. The CDR3 extends over 11 amino acids. V shed 2 bases and J 9 bases; nucleotides not matched to a gene: 4. CDR1 is EGSNGY, CDR2 YDSYNSKV, per germline. The CDR3 nucleotides read TGTGCCACCTGGGACGTCCTTAAGAAACTCTTT. Translation: CATWDVLKKLF.

This clone appeared a single time. At one end, the junction sequence differs from germline, possibly due to a read error. This chain connects TRGV10 to TRGJ1 or TRGJ2. Germline matching of the DNA provided the J gene here, since TCRdb leaves it blank. TRGV10 is noted as an ORF with a role that remains uncertain. This CDR3 contains 12 residues. The CDR3 DNA reads TGCGCGGGATTCGCGGCCCCAGTTGAGAAACTCTTT. It yields the protein CAGFAAPVEKLF.

This clone qualifies as large. The chain joins TRGV2 to TRGJ1 or TRGJ2. No J gene was available from TCRdb, and it was assigned here by a germline match of the DNA. This CDR3 contains 15 residues. The V segment lost 0 bases and the J segment 8 bases; nucleotides outside the gene matches: 13. CDR1 and CDR2 from the germline V gene are EGSNGY and YDSYNSKV. CDR3 bases: TGTGCCACCTGGGACGGGCGACTGAGGATAGATAAGAAACTCTTT. Protein sequence: CATWDGRLRIDKKLF.

Concerning this clone: The mismatch at residue 4 between this DNA's translation and the TCRdb protein of a much larger clone likely reflects a read error; the protein shown is translated from the DNA. The J gene is TRGJP, the V gene TRGV4. In the absence of a J gene in TCRdb, the DNA was matched to germline to assign it here. CDR1 and CDR2 (germline): EGSTGY, YDSYTSSV. This CDR3 contains 21 residues. The CDR3 sequence is CATRDGHTNRVEELGKKIKVF. The CDR3, as DNA: TGTGCCACCCGGGATGGGCACACGAACCGAGTTGAAGAGTTGGGCAAAAAAATCAAGGTATTT.

This clone qualifies as medium-sized. The J gene is TRGJ1 or TRGJ2, the V gene TRGV2. The J gene is absent in TCRdb and was assigned here via DNA matching to germline. V was pared by 2 bases and J by 3 bases, with 10 bases of the junction left unmatched. The germline gives CDR1 EGSNGY, CDR2 YDSYNSKV. The CDR3 is 15 amino acids. CDR3 loop: CATWDANRPYYKKLF. The CDR3 bases are TGTGCCACCTGGGACGCGAACCGACCTTATTATAAGAAACTCTTT.

The CDR3 spells CAAWDSGHYKKLF. The CDR3 DNA reads as TGTGCTGCGTGGGATTCGGGGCATTATAAGAAACTCTTT. The gene calls are TRGV10 and TRGJ1 or TRGJ2. The J gene is not listed in TCRdb, so it was assigned here from a DNA match to germline. TRGV10 is noted as an ORF with a role that remains uncertain. The junction had 10 bases not matched to a gene; V was cut back by 8 bases and J by 5 bases. This CDR3 spans 13 amino acids.

This clone is judged large. The gene calls are TRGV10 and TRGJP1. Germline matching of the DNA provided the J gene here, since TCRdb leaves it blank. TRGV10 is classed as an ORF, of uncertain function. The J segment lost 2 bases and the V segment lost 8 bases, leaving 9 bases of the junction unmatched. The CDR3 runs 15 residues. CDR3 in amino acids: CAAWDYGTTGWFKIF. The CDR3 nucleotides are TGTGCTGCGTGGGATTATGGAACCACTGGTTGGTTCAAGATATTT.

Details on this clone: The amino acid sequence in TCRdb belongs to a much larger clone and departs from this DNA's translation at residue 3, likely a sequencing read error; the sequence shown is translated from the DNA. CDR3 protein: CAIWDGHTNRVEELGKKIKVF. CDR3 DNA: TGTGCCATCTGGGATGGGCACACGAACCGAGTTGAAGAGTTGGGCAAAAAAATCAAGGTATTT. The J gene is TRGJP, the V gene TRGV4. TCRdb leaves out the J gene; it was filled in here by matching the DNA to germline. In germline, CDR1 is EGSTGY, CDR2 YDSYTSSV. The CDR3 covers 21 residues.